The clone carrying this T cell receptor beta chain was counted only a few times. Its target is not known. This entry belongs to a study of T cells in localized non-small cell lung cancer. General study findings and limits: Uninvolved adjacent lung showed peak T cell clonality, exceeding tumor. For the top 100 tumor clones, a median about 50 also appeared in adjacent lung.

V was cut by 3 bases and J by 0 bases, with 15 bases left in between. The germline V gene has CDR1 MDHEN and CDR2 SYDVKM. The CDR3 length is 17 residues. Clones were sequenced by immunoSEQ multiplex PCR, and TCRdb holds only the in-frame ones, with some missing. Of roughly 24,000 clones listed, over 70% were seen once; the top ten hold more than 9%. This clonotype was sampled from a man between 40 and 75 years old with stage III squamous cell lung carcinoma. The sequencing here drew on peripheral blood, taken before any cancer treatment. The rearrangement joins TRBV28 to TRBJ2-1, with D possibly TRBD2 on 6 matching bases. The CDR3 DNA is TGTGCCAGCAGTTTTATATTCGGGAGCACCTCCTACAATGAGCAGTTCTTC. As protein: CASSFIFGSTSYNEQFF. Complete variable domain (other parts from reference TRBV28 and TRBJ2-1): DVKVTQSSRYLVKRTGEKVFLECVQDMDHENMFWYRQDPGLGLRLIYFSYDVKMKEKGDIPEGYSVSREKKERFSLILESASTNQTSMYLCASSFIFGSTSYNEQFFGPGTRLTVL.